The clone carrying this TCR beta chain was seen a few times. Its antigen remains unidentified. The assay that was used to sequence DNA from cultured CD4+ T cells was the Oncomine TCR Beta short-read assay. Genomic DNA extraction was carried out from cultured CD4+ T cells. TCRdb used MiXCR to reprocess the PCR reads, holding one entry per CDR3 protein. The table records around 10,000 distinct CDR3 sequences, about 35% of them present only once. This entry is derived from a study of vaccination and CD4 T cells after COVID-19. Described treatment: approximately 9-day PBMC culture with coronavirus spike peptide pools or control peptides (ViraFEST assay). Those CD4+ T cells from the unexposed donor predate the COVID-19 pandemic (2011-2018). The sample comprised CD4+ T cells from blood, cultured in vitro. The TCR originated in a human donor in good health.

CDR3 sequence reads: CASTPAASGSAQYF. CDR3 sequence (DNA): TGTGCCAGCACCCCGGCGGCGAGCGGGAGTGCTCAGTACTTC. The chain is built from TRBV7-8 and TRBJ2-5; 8 bases agree with TRBD2. The CDR3 sequence is 14 residues long. Per germline, CDR1 SGHVS and CDR2 FQNEAQ. With V trimmed by 7 bases and J by 11 bases, 15 bases remained unmatched.